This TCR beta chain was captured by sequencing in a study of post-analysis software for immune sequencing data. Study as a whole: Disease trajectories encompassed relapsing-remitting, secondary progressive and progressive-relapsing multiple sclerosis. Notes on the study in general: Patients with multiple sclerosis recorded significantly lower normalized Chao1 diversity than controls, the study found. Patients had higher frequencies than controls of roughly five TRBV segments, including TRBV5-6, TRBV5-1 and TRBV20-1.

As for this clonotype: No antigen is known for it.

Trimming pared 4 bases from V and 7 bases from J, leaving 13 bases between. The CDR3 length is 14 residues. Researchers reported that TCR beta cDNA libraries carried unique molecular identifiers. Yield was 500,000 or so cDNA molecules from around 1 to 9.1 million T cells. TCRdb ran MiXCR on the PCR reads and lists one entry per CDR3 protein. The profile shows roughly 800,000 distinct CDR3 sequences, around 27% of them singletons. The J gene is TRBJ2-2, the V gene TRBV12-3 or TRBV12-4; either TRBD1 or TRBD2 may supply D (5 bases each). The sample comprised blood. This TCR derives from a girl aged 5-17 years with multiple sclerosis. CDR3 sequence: CASSSGAGIGELFF. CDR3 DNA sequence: TGTGCCAGCAGTTCCGGGGCAGGGATCGGGGAGCTGTTTTTT.